This T cell receptor (beta chain) derives from a study of cytomegalovirus exposure and HLA in healthy donors. Study at large: Around 89 million unique TCRs from HLA-typed donors made up an early data release.

Turning to this clone: The antigen remains unidentified.

Notes on the study in general: Later, TCR association rates were found to vary by HLA locus, highest for DRB1 and lowest for HLA-C. Later genetic work tied a missense DCLRE1C variant to beta-chain V and J trimming.

The germline V gene encodes CDR1 SGDLS and CDR2 YYNGEE. This CDR3 region has 14 residues. Trimming cost V 2 bases and J 5 bases, with 11 bases left between them. With 60 Vbeta and 13 Jbeta primers, the PCR was carried out. TCRdb's table, derived via immunoSEQ multiplex PCR, lists solely in-frame clones and lacks some. The table records roughly 200,000 clones, 82% of them present only once. Sequencing used PBMCs. This TCR was recovered from a woman aged 50 to 65 in good health and CMV-seronegative. This chain links TRBV9 with TRBJ1-5; no clear D. The CDR3 bases are TGTGCCAGCAGCGTGACGGGTACCGATCAGCCCCAGCATTTT. Amino acid sequence: CASSVTGTDQPQHF.